The 25 T cell receptor beta chains below all came from one sample that was sequenced in a study of shared clonotypes between healthy human individuals. The assay was immunoSEQ multiplex PCR, and TCRdb's table has in-frame clones only and misses some. Altogether around 550,000 clones are present, almost 97% being singletons, with the ten largest covering about 0.064%. Input material: naive CD4+ T cells sorted from blood. As for subset: CD45RA+ positively selected. All receptors derive from a woman in her 30s in good health.

This rearrangement joins TRBV5-1 to TRBJ2-5, with D uncertain. Germline V gives CDR1 SGHRS, CDR2 YFSETQ. This CDR3 is built from 14 residues. Between the trimmed V and J ends, which lost 0 bases and 3 bases, there was a span of 9 bases. The CDR3 DNA reads as TGCGCCAGCAGCTTGGGCAGGCGAGAAGAGACCCAGTACTTC. Translation gives CASSLGRREETQYF.

The chain links TRBV11-3 to TRBJ2-1; 9 nucleotides agree with TRBD2. J was trimmed by 3 bases and V by 3 bases; bases with no gene match: 0. The CDR3 runs 14 residues. From germline, CDR1 is SGHNT and CDR2 YENEEA. CDR3 bases: TGTGCCAGCAGCTTTAGCGGGAGCTACAATGAGCAGTTCTTC. The encoded protein is CASSFSGSYNEQFF.

The rearrangement joins TRBV7-2 to TRBJ1-5; the D gene is possibly TRBD1 (6 bases). V was pared by 2 bases and J by 6 bases, with 14 bases between. The CDR3 is made up of 15 amino acids. The V gene's germline CDR1 is SGHTA and CDR2 FQGNSA. CDR3 protein: CASSLSAGEGQPQHF. The DNA for the CDR3 is TGTGCCAGCAGCTTAAGCGCAGGGGAGGGTCAGCCCCAGCATTTT. The full variable domain, its missing parts supplied by reference TRBV7-2 and TRBJ1-5, is GAGVSQSPSNKVTEKGKDVELRCDPISGHTALYWYRQSLGQGLEFLIYFQGNSAPDKSGLPSDRFSAERTGGSVSTLTIQRTQQEDSAVYLCASSLSAGEGQPQHFGDGTRLSIL.

The genes are TRBV29-1 and TRBJ2-2, with D possibly TRBD1 on 6 matching bases. Germline V gene sequence: CDR1 SQVTM, CDR2 ANQGSEA. This CDR3 spans 14 amino acids. Trimming left V 4 bases short and J 2 bases short, with 11 bases between. The CDR3 sequence: CSVARDTNTGELFF. CDR3 bases: TGCAGCGTTGCTAGGGACACTAACACCGGGGAGCTGTTTTTT.

This clone appeared once. The junction departs from germline at one end; a sequencing error may be responsible. V and J are TRBV28 and TRBJ2-7, with D perhaps TRBD2 (6 bases). This CDR3 spans 11 amino acids. The germline CDR1 and CDR2 sequences are MDHEN and SYDVKM. In DNA, the CDR3 is TGTGCCAGCAGATATCGTGGCAGGACTATCTTC. This sequence encodes CASRYRGRTIF. The variable domain in full, with the rest retrieved from reference TRBV28 and TRBJ2-7, is DVKVTQSSRYLVKRTGEKVFLECVQDMDHENMFWYRQDPGLGLRLIYFSYDVKMKEKGDIPEGYSVSREKKERFSLILESASTNQTSMYLCASRYRGRTIFGPGTRLTVT.

The chain recombines TRBV15 with TRBJ2-1; D unclear. Deletions cut 1 base from V and 3 bases from J, with 10 bases between. The CDR3 covers 15 residues. Per germline, CDR1 LNHNV and CDR2 YYDKDF (reference sequence). CDR3 loop: CATSRAGDHYNEQFF. The CDR3 DNA sequence: TGTGCCACCAGCAGAGCCGGCGACCACTACAATGAGCAGTTCTTC.

V is TRBV27 and J is TRBJ2-1; D is ambiguous. This CDR3 contains 15 residues. V was trimmed by 3 bases and J by 0 bases, leaving 9 bases between them. Germline lookup yields CDR1 MNHEY and CDR2 SMNVEV (reference sequence). The CDR3 DNA reads as TGTGCCAGCAGTTTTTCGAGCATCTCCTACAATGAGCAGTTCTTC. This gives the protein CASSFSSISYNEQFF.

The V gene is TRBV18, the J gene TRBJ2-5; 9 bases are shared with TRBD2. With V trimmed by 5 bases and J by 2 bases, 3 bases remained unmatched. CDR3 size: 14 residues. Germline values: CDR1 KGHSH, CDR2 LQKENI. Here the CDR3 reads CASSGSGSQETQYF. The CDR3, as DNA: TGTGCCAGCTCAGGTAGCGGGAGTCAAGAGACCCAGTACTTC.

The rearrangement links TRBV5-4 to TRBJ2-7, with 15 bases that match TRBD2. Germline values: CDR1 SGHNT, CDR2 YYREEE (reference sequence). This CDR3 region has 17 residues. Unmatched junction bases numbered 1, after V lost 0 bases and J lost 0 bases. The CDR3 region is CASSLGTSGRASYEQYF. The CDR3 region has the DNA TGTGCCAGCAGCTTGGGGACTAGCGGGAGGGCCTCCTACGAGCAGTACTTC.

This chain connects TRBV28 to TRBJ2-7; D call uncertain. Germline V gives CDR1 MDHEN, CDR2 SYDVKM. The CDR3 sequence is 13 residues long. The ends were cut back, 7 bases at V and 0 bases at J, with 10 bases in the middle. The chain's CDR3 is CASMVRSSYEQYF. The CDR3 DNA reads TGTGCCAGCATGGTCAGAAGCTCCTACGAGCAGTACTTC. The entire variable domain, with the rest obtained from reference TRBV28 and TRBJ2-7, is as follows: DVKVTQSSRYLVKRTGEKVFLECVQDMDHENMFWYRQDPGLGLRLIYFSYDVKMKEKGDIPEGYSVSREKKERFSLILESASTNQTSMYLCASMVRSSYEQYFGPGTRLTVT.

This clone was seen a few times. V is TRBV20-1 and J is TRBJ1-2; D might be TRBD1 (5 bases). Trimming left V 1 base short and J 7 bases short, with 7 bases between. Germline CDR1 is DFQATT and CDR2 is SNEGSKA (reference sequence). This CDR3 contains 11 residues. The CDR3 loop reads CSARVRAGYTF. The CDR3 DNA is TGCAGTGCTAGAGTCAGGGCTGGCTACACCTTC.

The chain has TRBV6-6 and TRBJ2-7, with D possibly TRBD1 on 6 matching bases. CDR1 MNHNY and CDR2 SVGAGI come from the germline V gene (reference sequence). The CDR3 runs 15 residues. Between the trimmed V and J ends, which lost 0 bases and 4 bases, there was a span of 13 bases. The CDR3: CASSYSRQGNYEQYF. For the CDR3, the DNA is TGTGCCAGCAGTTACTCGAGGCAGGGGAATTACGAGCAGTACTTC.

The CDR3, as DNA: TGCAGCGTGAACAGGGTTAGGAACACTGAAGCTTTCTTT. Protein sequence: CSVNRVRNTEAFF. The V gene is TRBV29-1, the J gene TRBJ1-1; TRBD1 might be the D (6 bases). Deletions cut 6 bases from V and 1 base from J, with 12 bases between. CDR3 length: 13 amino acids. Germline V gene data show CDR1 as SQVTM and CDR2 as ANQGSEA.

With respect to this clone: This same CDR3 is encoded by further DNA sequences in the sample. The V call is TRBV6-5, the J call TRBJ1-1, with unresolved D. Germline CDR1 MNHEY, CDR2 SVGAGI. This CDR3 has 13 amino acids. With 2 bases removed from V and 2 bases from J, the gap between germline ends came to 6 bases. The CDR3 sequence: CASSYSQNTEAFF. CDR3 nucleotides: TGTGCCAGCAGTTACAGCCAAAACACTGAAGCTTTCTTT.

The chain recombines TRBV6-5 with TRBJ2-7; D is ambiguous. The CDR3 extends over 16 amino acids. In germline, CDR1 is MNHEY, CDR2 SVGAGI. The ends were cut back, 2 bases at V and 0 bases at J, with 14 bases in the middle. CDR3 nucleotides: TGTGCCAGCAGTTACGATGTGGTAGCCAGCTCCTACGAGCAGTACTTC. This gives the protein CASSYDVVASSYEQYF.

This chain connects TRBV10-3 to TRBJ2-5; D possibly matches TRBD1 or TRBD2 (6 bases each). Matching the DNA end better, TRBJ2-7 makes the J call doubtful. This CDR3 contains 14 residues. In germline, CDR1 is ENHRY, CDR2 SYGVKD. The CDR3 here is CAISEREDRYEQYF. As DNA, the CDR3 is TGTGCCATCAGTGAAAGGGAGGACAGATACGAGCAGTACTTC.

The V gene is TRBV6-4, the J gene TRBJ1-1; D unresolved. The CDR3 loop spans 12 amino acids. Germline CDR1 MRHNA, CDR2 SNTAGT. Trimming took 6 bases from V and 5 from J, leaving 10 bases between them. The DNA for the CDR3 is TGTGCCAGCAGAGGGCCCCGGACTGAAGCTTTCTTT. Encoded protein: CASRGPRTEAFF.

J is TRBJ2-7 and V is TRBV28; 9 nucleotides line up with TRBD1. V shed 5 bases and J 4 bases; nucleotides not matched to a gene: 9. The CDR3 covers 15 residues. Germline V lookup: CDR1 MDHEN, CDR2 SYDVKM. The CDR3 DNA is TGTGCCAGCAGTCTTAAGACGACAGGGGGATACGAGCAGTACTTC. As protein: CASSLKTTGGYEQYF.

V gene TRBV28 combines with J gene TRBJ1-4, with D unclear. The V end lost 5 bases, the J end lost 3 bases, and 10 bases lay between the germline ends. Germline V gene lookup returns CDR1 MDHEN and CDR2 SYDVKM. The CDR3 length is 14 residues. CDR3: CASSLPRPNEKLFF. The CDR3, as DNA: TGTGCCAGCAGTCTCCCCAGGCCTAATGAAAAACTGTTTTTT. The entire variable domain, with the rest obtained from reference TRBV28 and TRBJ1-4, is as follows: DVKVTQSSRYLVKRTGEKVFLECVQDMDHENMFWYRQDPGLGLRLIYFSYDVKMKEKGDIPEGYSVSREKKERFSLILESASTNQTSMYLCASSLPRPNEKLFFGSGTQLSVL.

The chain carries TRBV5-1 and TRBJ2-7; tentatively, D is TRBD2 (6 bases). The germline CDR1 and CDR2 sequences are SGHRS and YFSETQ. Trimming took 5 bases from V and 6 from J, leaving 24 bases between them. This CDR3 contains 16 residues. CDR3 DNA: TGCGCCAGCAGAGTGGGTTGGCGGGATACGACTGGCGAGCAGTACTTC. It yields the protein CASRVGWRDTTGEQYF. The entire variable domain, with the rest obtained from reference TRBV5-1 and TRBJ2-7, is as follows: KAGVTQTPRYLIKTRGQQVTLSCSPISGHRSVSWYQQTPGQGLQFLFEYFSETQRNKGNFPGRFSGRQFSNSRSEMNVSTLELGDSALYLCASRVGWRDTTGEQYFGPGTRLTVT.

The chain couples TRBV28 to TRBJ2-7; 13 nucleotides line up with TRBD2. With V trimmed by 6 bases and J by 5 bases, 4 bases remained unmatched. In germline, CDR1 is MDHEN, CDR2 SYDVKM. The CDR3 extends over 14 amino acids. The CDR3 here is CASSPGLAGDEQYF. In DNA form, the CDR3 reads TGTGCCAGCAGCCCCGGACTAGCGGGAGACGAGCAGTACTTC.

This chain uses TRBV18 with TRBJ1-3; D not certain. Germline assignment: CDR1 KGHSH and CDR2 LQKENI. CDR3 length: 15 residues. Trimming cost V 2 bases and J 5 bases, with 13 bases left between them. CDR3 loop: CASSPSSDRRNTIYF. The CDR3 DNA reads as TGTGCCAGCTCACCAAGCTCAGATCGGAGAAACACCATATATTTT.

The genes are TRBV6-5 and TRBJ2-7; TRBD2 matches 8 bases. Germline CDR1 reads MNHEY; CDR2 reads SVGAGI. The CDR3 runs 15 residues. V was pared by 7 bases and J by 0 bases, with 8 bases of the junction left unmatched. In DNA, the CDR3 is TGTGCCAGCACGGGGGGGCCTTTAAGCTCCTACGAGCAGTACTTC. As protein: CASTGGPLSSYEQYF.

To note about this clone: Additional DNA sequences in this sample encode the identical CDR3. The chain recombines TRBV28 with TRBJ2-3; 7 nucleotides line up with TRBD2. CDR3 length equals 16 residues. The germline V gene has CDR1 MDHEN and CDR2 SYDVKM. V lost 4 bases and J lost 0; bases outside the gene matches: 7. CDR3 in amino acids: CASSSPRGGSTDTQYF. In DNA form, the CDR3 reads TGTGCCAGCAGTTCCCCTAGGGGAGGGAGCACAGATACGCAGTATTTT.

The chain links TRBV19 to TRBJ2-5; the D gene is possibly TRBD2 (6 bases). The end of the DNA is better explained by TRBJ2-7, so the J call may be wrong. The CDR3 length is 14 residues. Looked up from germline, CDR1 is LNHDA and CDR2 is SQIVND (reference sequence). The CDR3 nucleotides are TGTGCCAGCAGCCCAGGGACTGCGACCTACGAGCAGTACTTC. This sequence encodes CASSPGTATYEQYF.